This T cell receptor (beta chain) comes out of a study of identical twins. Note on this clonotype: Its antigen is not identified.

Germline values: CDR1 SGDLS, CDR2 YYNGEE. This CDR3 contains 15 residues. V was shortened by 3 bases and J by 3 bases, with 13 bases between the two germline ends. MiXCR, applied by TCRdb to the 5' RACE reads, yields one record per CDR3 protein. The sample consists of about 200,000 distinct CDR3 sequences, 15% of them appearing once. Overall study results and limits: Weaker excess twin sharing was observed in beta out-of-frame sequences. Abundant beta clonotypes from cord blood bore fewer insertions; memory repertoires lacked this pattern.

These data were likewise used in another study, on T cells expressing NK-cell markers. As that study records: These clonotypes also led the CD3+CD56-NKG2C+ fraction in a handful of donors.

The receptor comes from a woman between 18 and 29 years old in good health. Material for sequencing was CD8+ T cells sorted from blood. This rearrangement joins TRBV9 to TRBJ2-1; no clear D gene. CDR3: CASSAADSFYNEQFF. Here the CDR3 DNA reads TGTGCCAGCAGCGCAGCTGACTCCTTCTACAATGAGCAGTTCTTC. Full variable domain (rest looked up from reference TRBV9 and TRBJ2-1): DSGVTQTPKHLITATGQRVTLRCSPRSGDLSVYWYQQSLDQGLQFLIQYYNGEERAKGNILERFSAQQFPDLHSELNLSSLELGDSALYFCASSAADSFYNEQFFGPGTRLTVL.